This T cell receptor (beta chain) was profiled in a study of identical twins. Study results and limitations: Insertions were reduced in abundant cord blood beta clonotypes but not in memory repertoires. Invariant MAIT and iNKT cells may have partly biased zero-insertion analyses. Among out-of-frame alpha sequences shared by twins, low generation probability occurred in excess.

The CDR3 has 14 amino acids. Looked up from germline, CDR1 is SGHKS and CDR2 is YYEKEE (reference sequence). The V and J ends lost 0 bases and 4 bases respectively, with 8 bases between them. TCRdb fed the 5' RACE reads into MiXCR, producing one record per CDR3 protein. Here the sample spans about 100,000 distinct CDR3 sequences, 5.9% being singletons. This clonotype was observed many times. As yet, its antigen is unknown. The sequenced material came from memory T cells sorted from blood. V is TRBV5-5 and J is TRBJ2-1, with D possibly TRBD1 on 6 matching bases. The source of this sequence is a woman between 50 and 59 years old in good health. CDR3 in DNA: TGTGCCAGCAGCTTGGCCCAGGGGTACAATGAGCAGTTCTTC. It yields the protein CASSLAQGYNEQFF.